The clone carrying this T cell receptor (beta chain) was seen a handful of times. Profiling relied on immunoSEQ multiplex PCR, and the TCRdb table lists in-frame clones only, not all of them. The sample includes approximately 130,000 clones, about four fifths seen only once; the top ten take 5.5% to 6.5%. CDR3 size: 13 residues. Germline V gene lookup returns CDR1 SEHNR and CDR2 FQNEAQ (reference sequence). V was cut by 4 bases and J by 5 bases, with 12 bases left in between. This record comes from a study of blood T cell repertoires in COVID-19. Study background: COVID-19 samples collected from the United States, Italy and Spain covered acute and convalescent phases.

The origin of this receptor is a man older than 75 with active or convalescent COVID-19. The chain uses TRBV7-9 and TRBJ2-7, with D possibly TRBD2 on 6 matching bases. Specimen: peripheral blood. The DNA of the CDR3 is TGTGCCAGCAGCTCTTCGACTAGGAACGAGCAGTACTTC. Translation gives CASSSSTRNEQYF.